The T cell receptor beta chain described here comes from a study of T cell responses to AZD1222 COVID-19 vaccine. Method: immunoSEQ multiplex PCR; TCRdb's copy keeps in-frame clones and lacks some. This table holds 95,000 to 100,000 clones, around 83% found once. Broader study findings: Repertoires were obtained only post-peak T cell response. The donor cohort was predominantly white British with a female majority, and clonal diversity may have been underestimated.

Losses at the gene ends were 6 bases for V and 10 bases for J; bases not matched to a gene: 13. Germline V gene sequence: CDR1 MNHEY, CDR2 SVGEGT. The CDR3 totals 15 residues. This clone was seen a single time. Its specificity is not known. The chain couples TRBV6-2 or TRBV6-3 to TRBJ2-1; 9 bases line up with TRBD2. The sequences come from peripheral blood, collected on day 0 of AZD1222 vaccination. The TCR was taken from an adult in good health. The CDR3 loop reads CASSLAQILAGEQFF. In DNA form, the CDR3 reads TGTGCCAGCAGCCTAGCCCAAATTCTAGCGGGAGAGCAGTTCTTC.